The 16 T cell receptor beta chains below come from one sample, sequenced in a study of cytomegalovirus exposure and HLA in healthy donors. PCR used 60 Vbeta primers and 13 Jbeta primers. Clones were read by immunoSEQ multiplex PCR, and TCRdb kept only the in-frame ones, dropping some. There are 100,000 to 150,000 clones in the sample; about two thirds occur only once, and 6.6% lies in the top ten. The specimen was PBMCs. The receptors originated from a middle-aged man in good health and CMV-seropositive.

The chain has TRBV28 and TRBJ2-5; 7 bases are shared with TRBD2. Germline trimming cut 11 bases from V and 5 bases from J; bases unmatched to any gene: 5. The CDR3 has 11 amino acids. CDR1 MDHEN and CDR2 SYDVKM come from the germline V gene. CDR3 protein: CALGGRETQYF. For the CDR3, the DNA is TGTGCCCTGGGGGGGAGGGAGACCCAGTACTTC.

The chain employs TRBV30 and TRBJ1-6; D not resolved. Deletions cut 3 bases from V and 10 bases from J, with 13 bases between. Per germline, CDR1 GTSNPN and CDR2 SVGIG (reference sequence). The CDR3 runs to 13 residues. CDR3 residues: CAWSNRERSPLHF. The CDR3 DNA reads TGTGCCTGGAGCAACCGAGAGAGGTCACCCCTCCACTTT.

The genes are TRBV2 and TRBJ2-5; 13 bases line up with TRBD2. The J call may not be correct, given that the DNA end is closer to TRBJ2-7. In germline, CDR1 is SNHLY, CDR2 FYNNEI. CDR3 size: 17 residues. CDR3 sequence reads: CASSEPGTSGITYEQYF. The DNA for the CDR3 is TGTGCCAGCAGTGAACCCGGGACTAGCGGGATAACCTACGAGCAGTACTTC.

CDR3 nucleotides: TGCGCCAGCAGCTTGGGGCAGCGGCCGGTAGGAGCTTTCTTT. This gives the protein CASSLGQRPVGAFF. The rearrangement links TRBV5-1 to TRBJ1-1; D unresolved. Deletions cut 0 bases from V and 10 bases from J, with 16 bases between. The CDR3 has 14 amino acids. CDR1 and CDR2 (germline): SGHRS, YFSETQ. Variable domain in full (rest from reference TRBV5-1 and TRBJ1-1): KAGVTQTPRYLIKTRGQQVTLSCSPISGHRSVSWYQQTPGQGLQFLFEYFSETQRNKGNFPGRFSGRQFSNSRSEMNVSTLELGDSALYLCASSLGQRPVGAFFGQGTRLTVV.

This chain links TRBV28 with TRBJ1-5, with TRBD1 identical over 7 bases. There are 16 residues in the CDR3. The germline gives CDR1 MDHEN, CDR2 SYDVKM. Trimming took 6 bases from V and 2 from J; bases not matched to a gene: 10. In nucleotides, the CDR3 is TGTGCCAGCAGGGTGAGGGCGGGGACAGGCAATCAGCCCCAGCATTTT. It specifies CASRVRAGTGNQPQHF.

This chain connects TRBV2 to TRBJ1-5; maybe TRBD1 (6 bases). The germline V gene has CDR1 SNHLY and CDR2 FYNNEI. The CDR3 runs 13 residues. The V gene lost 10 bases and the J gene lost 2 bases, with 12 bases spanning the gap. This CDR3 reads CANCRGGNQPQHF. In DNA form, the CDR3 reads TGTGCCAACTGCAGGGGAGGCAATCAGCCCCAGCATTTT. The full variable domain, its missing parts supplied by reference TRBV2 and TRBJ1-5, is EPEVTQTPSHQVTQMGQEVILRCVPISNHLYFYWYRQILGQKVEFLVSFYNNEISEKSEIFDDQFSVERPDGSNFTLKIRSTKLEDSAMYFCANCRGGNQPQHFGDGTRLSIL.

V gene TRBV28 combines with J gene TRBJ2-7, with 10 nucleotides matching TRBD2. Trimming at V came to 1 base and at J to 1 base, leaving 4 bases not matched to a gene. Per germline, CDR1 MDHEN and CDR2 SYDVKM. The CDR3 spans 16 residues. The CDR3 is CASSLSGTSASYEQYF. As DNA, the CDR3 is TGTGCCAGCAGTTTATCCGGGACTAGCGCTTCCTACGAGCAGTACTTC.

The chain is built from TRBV7-2 and TRBJ2-3, with D tentatively TRBD1 (5 bases). CDR1 is SGHTA, CDR2 FQGNSA, per germline. V was trimmed by 1 base and J by 3 bases, leaving 8 bases between them. The CDR3 is 14 amino acids. The CDR3 nucleotides read TGTGCCAGCAGCTTAGTTAGGGGAACAGATACGCAGTATTTT. It yields the protein CASSLVRGTDTQYF. Drawing the rest from reference TRBV7-2 and TRBJ2-3, the complete variable domain is GAGVSQSPSNKVTEKGKDVELRCDPISGHTALYWYRQSLGQGLEFLIYFQGNSAPDKSGLPSDRFSAERTGGSVSTLTIQRTQQEDSAVYLCASSLVRGTDTQYFGPGTRLTVL.

J is TRBJ1-5 and V is TRBV6-1, with 8 bases matching TRBD1. V dropped 2 bases and J dropped 2; count of bases not matched to a gene: 5. Germline CDR1 and CDR2: MNHNS and SASEGT. The CDR3 extends over 16 amino acids. CDR3 nucleotide sequence: TGTGCCAGCAGTGAACGTCAGGGGGCTGGCAATCAGCCCCAGCATTTT. This codes for CASSERQGAGNQPQHF.

This sequence joins TRBV27 and TRBJ1-6; weak D call: TRBD1 (5 bases). Trimming took off 4 bases at V and 0 bases at J, with 10 bases between the two ends. The CDR3 runs to 16 residues. Germline assignment: CDR1 MNHEY and CDR2 SMNVEV (reference sequence). In nucleotides, the CDR3 is TGTGCCAGCAGTTATGACAGTGGCTCCTATAATTCACCCCTCCACTTT. Protein: CASSYDSGSYNSPLHF.

The chain uses TRBV27 and TRBJ1-1; D unresolved. V was trimmed by 9 bases and J by 11 bases, leaving 13 bases between them. The CDR3 has 10 amino acids. Per germline, CDR1 MNHEY and CDR2 SMNVEV (reference sequence). For the CDR3, the DNA is TGTGCCAGGTCCCCCCCCGGGGCTTTCTTT. This gives the protein CARSPPGAFF.

V usage is TRBV5-1 and J usage is TRBJ2-7; TRBD2 is a possible D gene (6 bases). CDR1 is SGHRS, CDR2 YFSETQ, per germline. V lost 4 bases to trimming and J lost 9 bases, with 20 bases between them. The length of the CDR3 is 14 residues. CDR3 coding DNA: TGCGCCAGCAGCACAACCGGCCAGGGAGCGGGGCAGTACTTC. This codes for CASSTTGQGAGQYF.

The chain joins TRBV6-5 to TRBJ2-7; D is unclear. Per germline, CDR1 MNHEY and CDR2 SVGAGI. V lost 7 bases, J lost 6 bases, and 10 bases lay in between. There are 11 residues in the CDR3. The CDR3 is CASNGPGEQYF. The DNA for the CDR3 is TGTGCCAGCAACGGCCCGGGCGAGCAGTACTTC.

This clone was detected only a few times. A junction end diverges from the germline sequence, so it may reflect a read error. The chain recombines TRBV12-5 with TRBJ2-7, with TRBD1 identical over 12 bases. There are 12 residues in the CDR3. Germline CDR1 is LGHNT and CDR2 is FRNRAP. The CDR3 DNA follows: TGTGCTAGTGGTGGACGGGACAGGGGGCTAAGGTTC. Amino acids: CASGGRDRGLRF.

In this sample, this clone turned up once. V gene TRBV7-8 combines with J gene TRBJ2-5, with 10 nucleotides matching TRBD1. V gave up 1 base and J gave up 5 bases; unmatched junction bases: 4. CDR1 SGHVS and CDR2 FQNEAQ come from the germline V gene. The CDR3 has 15 amino acids. CDR3 sequence reads: CASSLDDRGRETQYF. CDR3 DNA: TGTGCCAGCAGCTTAGACGACAGGGGGCGGGAGACCCAGTACTTC.

V is TRBV5-6 and J is TRBJ1-2, with 9 positions matching TRBD1. This CDR3 spans 17 amino acids. The germline CDR1 and CDR2 sequences are SGHDT and YYEEEE. V trimming: 4 bases; J trimming: 10 bases; junction bases outside the gene matches: 20. The CDR3 region has the DNA TGTGCCAGCAGCCCGATCGCAGTGAACAGGGGGCGGGCAGTCTACACCTTC. Translating gives CASSPIAVNRGRAVYTF.